These 20 T cell receptor beta chains originate from one sample sequenced in a study of T cells after yellow fever vaccination. TCRdb called the 5' RACE reads again in MiXCR, with one record for every CDR3 protein. This sample has 340,000 or so distinct CDR3 sequences, with around 13% found just once. The source material was CD4+ T cells sorted from PBMCs, sampled 15 days after the yellow fever booster vaccination. These receptors all stem from a man younger than 30 who received the YFV17D yellow fever vaccine.

The chain recombines TRBV7-9 with TRBJ1-1; D is ambiguous. The V and J ends lost 2 bases and 6 bases respectively, with 16 bases between them. Germline CDR1 and CDR2: SEHNR and FQNEAQ (reference sequence). The CDR3 contains 15 residues. CDR3 in DNA: TGTGCCAGCAGCTTAAGGGTAGACGGGCCCCCTGAAGCTTTCTTT. Translated, it gives CASSLRVDGPPEAFF.

The chain links TRBV20-1 to TRBJ2-1; TRBD2 agrees at 12 bases. The V and J ends lost 4 bases and 9 bases, in that order; junction bases with no gene match: 4. The CDR3 contains 13 residues. CDR1 and CDR2 from the germline V gene are DFQATT and SNEGSKA (reference sequence). The CDR3 sequence is CSATSGGAFEQFF. The CDR3 DNA reads as TGCAGTGCTACTAGCGGGGGGGCCTTTGAGCAGTTCTTC.

This clonotype came up a few times. J is TRBJ2-6 and V is TRBV7-2; tentatively, D is TRBD2 (5 bases). The CDR3 spans 19 residues. Germline V gives CDR1 SGHTA, CDR2 FQGNSA. The V gene lost 3 bases and the J gene lost 0 bases, with 18 bases spanning the gap. As DNA, the CDR3 is TGTGCCAGCAGCTTCCGTCGCGGAGGATTCCCCTCTGGGGCCAACGTCCTGACTTTC. Protein product: CASSFRRGGFPSGANVLTF.

V is TRBV30 and J is TRBJ2-2; D gene ambiguous. V gave up 0 bases and J gave up 7 bases, with 9 bases separating them. The V gene's germline CDR1 is GTSNPN and CDR2 SVGIG (reference sequence). This CDR3 region has 13 residues. The CDR3 region is CAWSVYVGGELFF. In DNA, the CDR3 is TGTGCCTGGAGTGTTTATGTTGGCGGGGAGCTGTTTTTT.

A few counts support this clonotype. The rearrangement joins TRBV10-3 to TRBJ2-3; 9 bases line up with TRBD1. V was clipped by 6 bases and J by 4 bases; unmatched bases: 5. The CDR3 has 14 residues. Germline V gene lookup returns CDR1 ENHRY and CDR2 SYGVKD. The chain's CDR3 is CAISDRGDADTQYF. In DNA form, the CDR3 reads TGTGCCATCAGCGACAGGGGGGACGCAGATACGCAGTATTTT.

This clonotype appeared a few times. The CDR3 DNA is TGTGCCAGCAGCCAACCTGGGAGAGATACGCAGTATTTT. It specifies CASSQPGRDTQYF. The chain uses TRBV4-2 and TRBJ2-3, with D possibly being TRBD2 (5 bases). Between the trimmed V and J ends, which lost 2 bases and 5 bases, there was a span of 8 bases. The germline V gene encodes CDR1 LGHNA and CDR2 YNFKEQ. CDR3 length: 13 amino acids.

The chain has TRBV9 and TRBJ1-3, with D unclear. The CDR3 runs 13 residues. Germline V gene data show CDR1 as SGDLS and CDR2 as YYNGEE. V lost 2 bases to trimming and J lost 2 bases, with 5 bases between them. CDR3 protein: CASSVETGNTIYF. The CDR3 DNA is TGTGCCAGCAGCGTGGAGACTGGAAACACCATATATTTT.

There are a few counts of this clonotype. At one of its ends the junction is not consistent with the germline gene, which may arise from a read error. CDR3 in amino acids: CASSPADISGANVLTF. The DNA for the CDR3 is TGTGCTAGCAGCCCAGCGGATATCTCTGGGGCCAACGTCCTGACTTTC. The chain carries TRBV7-7 and TRBJ2-6; D perhaps matches TRBD2 (5 bases). This CDR3 is 16 amino acids long. Germline values: CDR1 SSHAT, CDR2 FNYEAQ (reference sequence).

The chain couples TRBV5-4 to TRBJ1-2; D not resolved. The CDR3 loop spans 15 amino acids. V lost 5 bases and J lost 5, with 19 bases in between. Germline V gene sequence: CDR1 SGHNT, CDR2 YYREEE (reference sequence). CDR3 loop: CASRGGGRGAYGYTF. The CDR3 DNA sequence: TGTGCCAGCAGGGGCGGAGGACGAGGCGCATATGGCTACACCTTC. The full variable domain, rest sourced from reference TRBV5-4 and TRBJ1-2, is ETGVTQSPTHLIKTRGQQVTLRCSSQSGHNTVSWYQQALGQGPQFIFQYYREEENGRGNFPPRFSGLQFPNYSSELNVNALELDDSALYLCASRGGGRGAYGYTFGSGTRLTVV.

The chain links TRBV18 to TRBJ1-5; no reliable D call. Germline lookup yields CDR1 KGHSH and CDR2 LQKENI. The CDR3 has 14 amino acids. Trimming removed 3 bases from V and 10 bases from J, with 16 bases in between. The CDR3 DNA is TGTGCCAGCTCACCGGGTCCCCCGGCAAGACCCCAGCATTTT. This sequence encodes CASSPGPPARPQHF.

This chain connects TRBV6-1 to TRBJ2-5, with 12 bases fitting TRBD2. Losses at the gene ends were 6 bases for V and 4 bases for J; bases not matched to a gene: 9. Per germline, CDR1 MNHNS and CDR2 SASEGT. The CDR3 is 16 amino acids. The CDR3 DNA follows: TGTGCCAGCAGGACTAGCGGGGGCCATGGGGGAGAGACCCAGTACTTC. Residues: CASRTSGGHGGETQYF.

This clonotype has a handful of counts. This chain uses TRBV12-3 or TRBV12-4 with TRBJ1-2; 7 bases align to TRBD1. This CDR3 spans 14 amino acids. V lost 5 bases and J lost 6; bases outside the gene matches: 9. CDR3 DNA: TGTGCCAGCAGTCTACAGGGGATCCCAAATGGCTACACCTTC. It translates to CASSLQGIPNGYTF.

This clonotype was detected a few times. The chain carries TRBV20-1 and TRBJ1-1; D not resolved. The CDR3 runs 14 residues. Germline V gene data show CDR1 as DFQATT and CDR2 as SNEGSKA (reference sequence). Trimming left V 4 bases short and J 5 bases short, with 17 bases between. The CDR3: CSAITPPVHTEAFF. The CDR3 DNA reads TGCAGTGCTATCACCCCCCCAGTTCATACTGAAGCTTTCTTT.

This clonotype was observed a handful of times. V and J are TRBV6-2 or TRBV6-3 and TRBJ1-5; TRBD1 might be the D (6 bases). V lost 7 bases, J lost 9 bases, and 19 bases lay in between. The CDR3 is 14 residues long. From germline, CDR1 is MNHEY and CDR2 SVGEGT. CDR3 sequence: CASMDRQAVGPQHF. DNA of the CDR3: TGTGCCAGCATGGACCGACAGGCCGTAGGGCCCCAGCATTTT.

The chain employs TRBV6-2 or TRBV6-3 and TRBJ2-5; 7 positions match TRBD1. Germline CDR1 reads MNHEY; CDR2 reads SVGEGT. Trimming removed 7 bases from V and 5 bases from J; junction bases left unmatched: 13. This CDR3 has 15 amino acids. The CDR3 region has the DNA TGTGCCAGCATGCCCCTAGGGGGCAGGGAGGAGACCCAGTACTTC. It translates to CASMPLGGREETQYF.

This clonotype was recorded at least ten times. V usage is TRBV5-1 and J usage is TRBJ1-1, with D possibly being TRBD1 (5 bases). V gave up 3 bases and J gave up 9 bases, with 15 bases separating them. The CDR3 length is 13 residues. Germline lookup yields CDR1 SGHRS and CDR2 YFSETQ. The CDR3 DNA reads as TGCGCCAGCAGCTCACGAGGACAACCCAAAGCTTTCTTT. Translating it yields CASSSRGQPKAFF.

This clonotype has a count of ten or more. This chain links TRBV2 with TRBJ2-1, with 9 bases fitting TRBD1. Germline-derived CDR1 and CDR2 are SNHLY and FYNNEI. The CDR3 is 15 residues long. V was pared by 6 bases and J by 6 bases, with 9 bases of the junction left unmatched. The CDR3 here is CASRADRGGFNEQFF. For the CDR3, the DNA is TGTGCCAGCAGAGCCGACAGGGGGGGTTTCAATGAGCAGTTCTTC.

A few counts support this clonotype. Here the CDR3 reads CASSSYSSTDTQYF. The DNA of the CDR3 is TGTGCCAGCAGCTCTTACTCGAGCACAGATACGCAGTATTTT. The chain links TRBV7-2 to TRBJ2-3, with D unclear. The CDR3 totals 14 residues. Germline CDR1 is SGHTA and CDR2 is FQGNSA. The V and J ends lost 4 bases and 0 bases respectively, with 8 bases between them.

The chain has TRBV20-1 and TRBJ2-4; tentatively, D is TRBD2 (7 bases). Trimming removed 0 bases at V and 9 bases at J, with 12 bases between. This CDR3 has 13 amino acids. Germline CDR1 and CDR2: DFQATT and SNEGSKA (reference sequence). Written as DNA, the CDR3 is TGCAGTGCTAGAGATAGGGGGGGGATCATTCAGTACTTC. Protein sequence: CSARDRGGIIQYF.

A few counts support this clonotype. V usage is TRBV7-8 and J usage is TRBJ1-1, with a tentative D call TRBD1 (6 bases). Germline loops: CDR1 SGHVS, CDR2 FQNEAQ. V shed 1 base and J shed 6 bases, with 12 bases lying between them. The CDR3 covers 14 residues. CDR3 in DNA: TGTGCCAGCAGCTTAGGACGCCGGGGGCCTGAAGCTTTCTTT. Translated: CASSLGRRGPEAFF.